Following are 19 T cell receptor beta chains from one sample sequenced in a study of blood T cell repertoires in COVID-19. Clones were read by immunoSEQ multiplex PCR, and TCRdb kept only the in-frame ones, dropping some. The data show around 280,000 clones, with around 84% seen just once and about 1.2% held by the top ten. Sequencing input: peripheral blood. The receptors here all came from a man aged 65 to 85 with acute or convalescent COVID-19.

The chain is built from TRBV10-1 and TRBJ1-2; 8 nucleotides align to TRBD1. The CDR3 is made up of 15 amino acids. The germline gives CDR1 WNHNN, CDR2 SYGVQD (reference sequence). The J segment lost 2 bases and the V segment lost 6 bases, leaving 8 bases of the junction unmatched. CDR3: CASSGDRKPNYGYTF. In DNA, the CDR3 is TGCGCCAGCAGCGGGGACAGGAAGCCGAACTATGGCTACACCTTC.

This chain uses TRBV19 with TRBJ2-7; D is undetermined. Trimming took off 2 bases at V and 0 bases at J, with 8 bases between the two ends. Germline CDR1 LNHDA, CDR2 SQIVND (reference sequence). The CDR3 loop spans 14 amino acids. The CDR3 loop is CASSIRLASYEQYF. The CDR3 nucleotides read TGTGCCAGTAGTATAAGACTCGCCTCCTACGAGCAGTACTTC.

Only a few counts were recorded for this clone. This chain uses TRBV24-1 with TRBJ1-2; the match to TRBD1 covers 7 bases. The ends lost 10 bases at V and 2 bases at J; junction bases unmatched: 9. The CDR3 loop spans 14 amino acids. Looked up from germline, CDR1 is KGHDR and CDR2 is SFDVKD. CDR3 residues: CATPPRDSNYGYTF. Written as DNA, the CDR3 is TGTGCCACACCCCCTAGGGACAGCAACTATGGCTACACCTTC.

The chain links TRBV27 to TRBJ1-5; TRBD1 is a possible D gene (5 bases). Trimming cost V 5 bases and J 1 base, with 12 bases left between them. CDR3 length equals 15 residues. Per the germline V gene, CDR1 is MNHEY and CDR2 is SMNVEV (reference sequence). The CDR3 DNA reads TGTGCCAGCAGTCCCGAGGGGAGGAGCAATCAGCCCCAGCATTTT. Amino acid sequence: CASSPEGRSNQPQHF.

The chain links TRBV29-1 to TRBJ2-1; 9 nucleotides line up with TRBD2. Trimming cost V 7 bases and J 5 bases; bases outside gene matches: 12. In germline, CDR1 is SQVTM, CDR2 ANQGSEA. The CDR3 is 15 residues long. In DNA form, the CDR3 reads TGCAGCGGCCGAGGGACTAGCACTTCGGACAATGAGCAGTTCTTC. This encodes CSGRGTSTSDNEQFF.

This chain uses TRBV4-2 with TRBJ1-4; 8 nucleotides align to TRBD1. Losses at the gene ends were 1 base for V and 7 bases for J; bases not matched to a gene: 8. Per germline, CDR1 LGHNA and CDR2 YNFKEQ. The CDR3 has 16 residues. CDR3 bases: TGTGCCAGCAGCCAAGGCCCGGGACAGGAACGTGAAAAACTGTTTTTT. Its protein product is CASSQGPGQEREKLFF.

V is TRBV9 and J is TRBJ1-2; D call uncertain. Trimming pared 3 bases from V and 0 bases from J, leaving 12 bases between. The CDR3 loop spans 15 amino acids. Germline-derived CDR1 and CDR2 are SGDLS and YYNGEE. The CDR3 nucleotides are TGTGCCAGCAGCGGTGACACAACTCCTAACTATGGCTACACCTTC. It codes for CASSGDTTPNYGYTF.

The CDR3 DNA sequence: TGTGCCAGCACCTATAGCGCTCTCGGCACAGATACGCAGTATTTT. It translates to CASTYSALGTDTQYF. This sequence joins TRBV6-5 and TRBJ2-3, with D maybe TRBD2 (5 bases). The CDR3 covers 15 residues. Trimming took off 7 bases at V and 1 base at J, with 15 bases between the two ends. Per the germline V gene, CDR1 is MNHEY and CDR2 is SVGAGI.

This chain uses TRBV15 with TRBJ2-3; 7 nucleotides match TRBD2. The CDR3 covers 16 residues. Germline CDR1 LNHNV, CDR2 YYDKDF (reference sequence). With 5 bases clipped from V and 4 bases from J, the junction kept 12 bases outside the gene matches. In nucleotides, the CDR3 is TGTGCCACCAGCGTTACGGGACTACCTGTATCAGATACGCAGTATTTT. It translates to CATSVTGLPVSDTQYF. Filled out from reference TRBV15 and TRBJ2-3, the complete variable domain reads DAMVIQNPRYQVTQFGKPVTLSCSQTLNHNVMYWYQQKSSQAPKLLFHYYDKDFNNEADTPDNFQSRRPNTSFCFLDIRSPGLGDTAMYLCATSVTGLPVSDTQYFGPGTRLTVL.

This sequence joins TRBV7-2 and TRBJ2-7; TRBD2 aligns across 14 bases. The CDR3 extends over 18 amino acids. V was clipped by 1 base and J by 2 bases; unmatched bases: 7. The germline CDR1 and CDR2 sequences are SGHTA and FQGNSA. Written as DNA, the CDR3 is TGTGCCAGCAGCTTAGGTAGGGAGACTAGCGGGAGGGCCTACGAGCAGTACTTC. Translation: CASSLGRETSGRAYEQYF.

The genes are TRBV5-6 and TRBJ1-5, with TRBD1 matching 7 bases. The V and J ends lost 4 bases and 5 bases, in that order; junction bases with no gene match: 3. This CDR3 contains 13 residues. Germline CDR1 is SGHDT and CDR2 is YYEEEE. The CDR3 region has the DNA TGTGCCAGCAGCACCGGGACAGATCAGCCCCAGCATTTT. It translates to CASSTGTDQPQHF. Variable domain in full (rest from reference TRBV5-6 and TRBJ1-5): DAGVTQSPTHLIKTRGQQVTLRCSPKSGHDTVSWYQQALGQGPQFIFQYYEEEERQRGNFPDRFSGHQFPNYSSELNVNALLLGDSALYLCASSTGTDQPQHFGDGTRLSIL.

This chain connects TRBV27 to TRBJ2-2; 7 bases are a match to TRBD1. V lost 2 bases, J lost 1 base, and 1 base stayed unmatched. CDR3 length: 15 residues. The germline V gene encodes CDR1 MNHEY and CDR2 SMNVEV (reference sequence). Here the CDR3 reads CASSLRTGNTGELFF. The CDR3 DNA reads TGTGCCAGCAGTTTACGGACAGGGAACACCGGGGAGCTGTTTTTT.

The V gene is TRBV3-1 (or the pseudogene TRBV3-2), the J gene TRBJ1-2; possibly TRBD1 for D (5 bases). V dropped 4 bases and J dropped 4 bases, with 13 bases sitting between them. The germline V gene encodes CDR1 LGHDT and CDR2 YNNKEL (reference sequence). CDR3 length: 14 residues. The DNA of the CDR3 is TGTGCCAGCAGCCTCGCAGGGTTTGGCTATGGCTACACCTTC. Protein: CASSLAGFGYGYTF.

This chain uses TRBV3-1 (or the pseudogene TRBV3-2) with TRBJ2-3; the D gene is possibly TRBD2 (5 bases). The CDR3 loop spans 13 amino acids. Germline CDR1 is LGHDT and CDR2 is YNNKEL (reference sequence). Trimming removed 3 bases at V and 6 bases at J, with 10 bases between. CDR3: CASSQAGLDTQYF. The CDR3, as DNA: TGTGCCAGCAGCCAGGCGGGTCTGGATACGCAGTATTTT.

The V call is TRBV3-1 (or the pseudogene TRBV3-2), the J call TRBJ1-1, with 7 bases fitting TRBD1. Germline trimming cut 5 bases from V and 10 bases from J; bases unmatched to any gene: 10. The CDR3 runs to 13 residues. From germline, CDR1 is LGHDT and CDR2 YNNKEL (reference sequence). CDR3 protein: CASSVTGDGGAFF. The DNA of the CDR3 is TGTGCCAGCAGCGTTACAGGGGACGGGGGAGCTTTCTTT.

V and J are TRBV11-3 and TRBJ2-5; D may be TRBD2 (5 bases). Looked up from germline, CDR1 is SGHNT and CDR2 is YENEEA. CDR3 length: 13 amino acids. V was trimmed by 1 base and J by 7 bases, leaving 10 bases between them. The chain's CDR3 is CASSLGPEGTQYF. The CDR3 coding sequence is TGTGCCAGCAGCTTAGGGCCCGAGGGGACCCAGTACTTC.

The V call is TRBV7-2, the J call TRBJ2-7; tentatively, D is TRBD2 (5 bases). Germline V lookup: CDR1 SGHTA, CDR2 FQGNSA. V was shortened by 5 bases and J by 5 bases, with 16 bases between the two germline ends. CDR3 length: 14 amino acids. The chain's CDR3 is CASSVPGLGHEQYF. CDR3 nucleotides: TGTGCCAGCAGCGTCCCGGGATTGGGCCACGAGCAGTACTTC.

The chain combines TRBV30 with TRBJ2-7; 8 bases fit TRBD1. CDR1 and CDR2 from the germline V gene are GTSNPN and SVGIG (reference sequence). Losses at the gene ends were 2 bases for V and 2 bases for J; bases not matched to a gene: 8. This CDR3 has 15 residues. The CDR3: CAWSLGAGGPYEQYF. DNA for the CDR3: TGTGCCTGGAGTCTCGGGGCAGGGGGCCCCTACGAGCAGTACTTC.

The chain carries TRBV12-3 or TRBV12-4 and TRBJ1-6, with TRBD1 identical over 7 bases. Trimming removed 6 bases from V and 7 bases from J; junction bases left unmatched: 3. The CDR3 length is 13 residues. CDR3 in amino acids: CASSRDSNSPLHF. As DNA, the CDR3 is TGTGCCAGCAGCCGGGACAGCAATTCACCCCTCCACTTT.